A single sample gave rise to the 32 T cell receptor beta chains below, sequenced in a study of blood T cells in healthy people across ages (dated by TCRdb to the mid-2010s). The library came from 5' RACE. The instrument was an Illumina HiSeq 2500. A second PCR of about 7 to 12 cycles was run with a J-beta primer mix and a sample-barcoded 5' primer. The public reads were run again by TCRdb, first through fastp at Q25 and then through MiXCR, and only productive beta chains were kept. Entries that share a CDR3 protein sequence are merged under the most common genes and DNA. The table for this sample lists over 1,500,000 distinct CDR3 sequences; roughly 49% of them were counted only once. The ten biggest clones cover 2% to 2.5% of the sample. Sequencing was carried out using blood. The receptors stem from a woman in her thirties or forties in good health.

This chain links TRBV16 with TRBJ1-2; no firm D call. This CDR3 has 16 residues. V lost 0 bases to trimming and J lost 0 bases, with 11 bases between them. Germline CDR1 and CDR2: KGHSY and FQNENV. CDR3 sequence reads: CASSQSRQQANYGYTF. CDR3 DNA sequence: TGTGCCAGCAGCCAATCTCGCCAGCAAGCTAACTATGGCTACACCTTC. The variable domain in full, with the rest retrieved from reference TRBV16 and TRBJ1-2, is GEEVAQTPKHLVRGEGQKAKLYCAPIKGHSYVFWYQQVLKNEFKFLISFQNENVFDETGMPKERFSAKCLPNSPCSLEIQATKLEDSAVYFCASSQSRQQANYGYTFGSGTRLTVV.

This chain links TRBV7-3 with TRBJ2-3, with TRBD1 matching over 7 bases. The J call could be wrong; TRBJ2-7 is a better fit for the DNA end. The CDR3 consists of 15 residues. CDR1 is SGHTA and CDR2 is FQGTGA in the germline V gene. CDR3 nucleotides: TGTGCCAGCAGCTTAAAACGGGACAGCACAGATACGCAGTACTTC. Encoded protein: CASSLKRDSTDTQYF.

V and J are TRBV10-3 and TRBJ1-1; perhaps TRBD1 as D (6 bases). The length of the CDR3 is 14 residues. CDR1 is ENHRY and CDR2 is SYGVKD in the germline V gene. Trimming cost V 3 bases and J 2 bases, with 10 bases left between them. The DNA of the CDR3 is TGTGCCATCAGTGACCAGGGGAAAAACACTGAAGCTTTCTTT. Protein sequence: CAISDQGKNTEAFF.

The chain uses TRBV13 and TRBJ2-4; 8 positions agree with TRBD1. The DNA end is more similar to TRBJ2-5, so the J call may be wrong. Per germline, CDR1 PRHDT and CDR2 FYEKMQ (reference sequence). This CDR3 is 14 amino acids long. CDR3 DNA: TGTGCCAGCAGCTGGACGACAGGGGCGGAGACCCAGTACTTC. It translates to CASSWTTGAETQYF.

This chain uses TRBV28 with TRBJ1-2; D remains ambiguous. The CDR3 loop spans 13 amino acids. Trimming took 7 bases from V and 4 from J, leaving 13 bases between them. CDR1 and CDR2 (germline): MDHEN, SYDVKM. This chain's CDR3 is CASTNTQPYGYTF. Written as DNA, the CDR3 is TGTGCCAGCACCAATACCCAACCCTATGGCTACACCTTC.

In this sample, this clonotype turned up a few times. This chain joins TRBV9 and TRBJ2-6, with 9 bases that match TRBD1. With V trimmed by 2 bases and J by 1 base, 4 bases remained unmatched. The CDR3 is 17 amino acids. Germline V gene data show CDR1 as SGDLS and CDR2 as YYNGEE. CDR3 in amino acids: CASSVRDRVSGANVLTF. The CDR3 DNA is TGTGCCAGCAGCGTTCGGGACAGGGTGTCTGGGGCCAACGTCCTGACTTTC.

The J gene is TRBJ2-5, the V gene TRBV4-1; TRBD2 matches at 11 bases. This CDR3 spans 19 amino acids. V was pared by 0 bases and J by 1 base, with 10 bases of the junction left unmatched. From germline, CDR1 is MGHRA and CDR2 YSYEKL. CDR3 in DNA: TGCGCCAGCAGCCAAGATCCCCGGCTAGCGGGGGGACCCCAAGAGACCCAGTACTTC. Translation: CASSQDPRLAGGPQETQYF.

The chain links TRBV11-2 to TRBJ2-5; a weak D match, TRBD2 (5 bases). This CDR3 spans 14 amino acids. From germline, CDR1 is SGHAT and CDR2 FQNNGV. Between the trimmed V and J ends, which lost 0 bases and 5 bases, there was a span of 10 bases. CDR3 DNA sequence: TGTGCCAGCAGCTTAGAGTGGACTTCCGAGACCCAGTACTTC. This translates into CASSLEWTSETQYF. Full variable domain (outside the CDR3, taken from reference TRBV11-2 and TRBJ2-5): EAGVAQSPRYKIIEKRQSVAFWCNPISGHATLYWYQQILGQGPKLLIQFQNNGVVDDSQLPKDRFSAERLKGVDSTLKIQPAKLEDSAVYLCASSLEWTSETQYFGPGTRLLVL.

CDR3 sequence (DNA): TGTGCCAGTCGAGAGCGGGGGGGTAGCTCCTACGAGCAGTACTTC. It encodes CASRERGGSSYEQYF. This rearrangement joins TRBV6-2 or TRBV6-3 to TRBJ2-7; 10 bases match TRBD2. The CDR3 runs 15 residues. The germline V gene has CDR1 MNHEY and CDR2 SVGEGT. V lost 9 bases and J lost 0; bases outside the gene matches: 8.

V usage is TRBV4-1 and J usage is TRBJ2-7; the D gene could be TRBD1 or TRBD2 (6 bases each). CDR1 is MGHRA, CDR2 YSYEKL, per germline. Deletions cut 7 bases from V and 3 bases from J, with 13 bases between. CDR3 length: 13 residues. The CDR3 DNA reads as TGCGCCAGCATGAAACGGGGGCTCTACGAGCAGTACTTC. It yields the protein CASMKRGLYEQYF.

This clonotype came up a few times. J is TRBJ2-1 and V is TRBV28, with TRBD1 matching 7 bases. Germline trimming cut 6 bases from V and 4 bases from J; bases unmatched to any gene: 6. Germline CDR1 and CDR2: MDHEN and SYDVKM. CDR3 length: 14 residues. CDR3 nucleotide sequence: TGTGCCAGCAGGGGCCGGGACAGTTACAATGAGCAGTTCTTC. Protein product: CASRGRDSYNEQFF.

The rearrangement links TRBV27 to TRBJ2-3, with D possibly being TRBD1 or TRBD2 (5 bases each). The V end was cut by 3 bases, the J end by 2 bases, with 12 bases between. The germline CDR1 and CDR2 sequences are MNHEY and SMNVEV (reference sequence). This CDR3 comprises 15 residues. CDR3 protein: CASSLLAGYTDTQYF. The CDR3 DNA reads TGTGCCAGCAGTTTGCTAGCAGGGTACACAGATACGCAGTATTTT.

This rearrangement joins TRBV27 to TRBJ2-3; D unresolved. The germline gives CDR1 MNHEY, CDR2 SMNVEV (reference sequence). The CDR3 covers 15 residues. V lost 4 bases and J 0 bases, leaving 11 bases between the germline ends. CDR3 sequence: CASSYTQGSTDTQYF. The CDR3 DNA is TGTGCCAGCAGTTACACGCAAGGGAGCACAGATACGCAGTATTTT.

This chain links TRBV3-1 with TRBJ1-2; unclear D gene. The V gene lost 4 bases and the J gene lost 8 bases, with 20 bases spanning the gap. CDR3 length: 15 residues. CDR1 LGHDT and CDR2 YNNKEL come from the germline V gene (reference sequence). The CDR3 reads CASSPQPIVSRGYTF. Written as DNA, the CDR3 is TGTGCCAGCAGCCCTCAGCCCATTGTCTCTAGGGGCTACACCTTC.

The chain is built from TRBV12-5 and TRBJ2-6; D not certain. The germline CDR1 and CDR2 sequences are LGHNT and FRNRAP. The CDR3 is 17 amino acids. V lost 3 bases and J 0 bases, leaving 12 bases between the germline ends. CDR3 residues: CASGFWTDRSGANVLTF. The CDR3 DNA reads TGTGCTAGTGGTTTTTGGACGGATCGCTCTGGGGCCAACGTCCTGACTTTC. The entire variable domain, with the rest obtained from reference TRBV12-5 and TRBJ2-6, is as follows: DARVTQTPRHKVTEMGQEVTMRCQPILGHNTVFWYRQTMMQGLELLAYFRNRAPLDDSGMPKDRFSAEMPDATLATLKIQPSEPRDSAVYFCASGFWTDRSGANVLTFGAGSRLTVL.

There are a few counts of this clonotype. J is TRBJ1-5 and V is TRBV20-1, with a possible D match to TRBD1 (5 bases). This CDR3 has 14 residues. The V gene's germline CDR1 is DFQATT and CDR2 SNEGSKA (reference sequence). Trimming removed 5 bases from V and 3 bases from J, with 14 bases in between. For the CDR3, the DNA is TGCAGTGCTTTCCCGGGACGTTTCAATCAGCCCCAGCATTTT. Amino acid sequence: CSAFPGRFNQPQHF.

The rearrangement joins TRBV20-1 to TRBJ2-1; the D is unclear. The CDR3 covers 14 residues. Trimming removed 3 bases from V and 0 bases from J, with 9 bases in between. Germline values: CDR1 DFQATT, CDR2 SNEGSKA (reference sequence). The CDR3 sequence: CSARPASSYNEQFF. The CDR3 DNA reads TGCAGTGCTAGGCCCGCGAGCTCCTACAATGAGCAGTTCTTC.

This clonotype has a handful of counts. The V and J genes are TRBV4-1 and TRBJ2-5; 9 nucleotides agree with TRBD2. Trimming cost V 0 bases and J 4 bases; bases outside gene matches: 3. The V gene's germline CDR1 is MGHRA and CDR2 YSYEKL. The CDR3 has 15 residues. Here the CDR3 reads CASSQEGTSLETQYF. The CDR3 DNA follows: TGCGCCAGCAGCCAAGAAGGGACTAGCTTAGAGACCCAGTACTTC.

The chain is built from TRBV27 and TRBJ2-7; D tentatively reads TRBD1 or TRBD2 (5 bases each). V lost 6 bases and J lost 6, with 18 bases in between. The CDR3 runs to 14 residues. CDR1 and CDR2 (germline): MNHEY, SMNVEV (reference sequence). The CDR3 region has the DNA TGTGCCAGCAGCCGATGGGACCCGCGGGTCGAGCAGTACTTC. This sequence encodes CASSRWDPRVEQYF.

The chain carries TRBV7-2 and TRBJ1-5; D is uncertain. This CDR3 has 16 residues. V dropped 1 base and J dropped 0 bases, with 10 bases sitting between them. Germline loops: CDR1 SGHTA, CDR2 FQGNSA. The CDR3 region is CASSLGSGYSNQPQHF. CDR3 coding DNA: TGTGCCAGCAGCTTAGGGTCAGGCTATAGCAATCAGCCCCAGCATTTT. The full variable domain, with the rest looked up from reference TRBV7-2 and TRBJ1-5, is GAGVSQSPSNKVTEKGKDVELRCDPISGHTALYWYRQSLGQGLEFLIYFQGNSAPDKSGLPSDRFSAERTGGSVSTLTIQRTQQEDSAVYLCASSLGSGYSNQPQHFGDGTRLSIL.

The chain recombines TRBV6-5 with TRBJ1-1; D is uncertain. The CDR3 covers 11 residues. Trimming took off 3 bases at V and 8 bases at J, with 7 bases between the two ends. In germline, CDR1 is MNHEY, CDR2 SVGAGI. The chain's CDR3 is CASSYGPEAFF. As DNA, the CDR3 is TGTGCCAGCAGTTATGGTCCAGAAGCTTTCTTT.

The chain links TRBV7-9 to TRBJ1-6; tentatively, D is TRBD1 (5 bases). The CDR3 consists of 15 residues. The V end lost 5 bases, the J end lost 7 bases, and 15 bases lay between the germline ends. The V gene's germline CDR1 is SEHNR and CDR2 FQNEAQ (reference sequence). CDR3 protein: CASSPGREGNSPLHF. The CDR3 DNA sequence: TGTGCCAGCAGCCCGGGCAGGGAAGGGAATTCACCCCTCCACTTT.

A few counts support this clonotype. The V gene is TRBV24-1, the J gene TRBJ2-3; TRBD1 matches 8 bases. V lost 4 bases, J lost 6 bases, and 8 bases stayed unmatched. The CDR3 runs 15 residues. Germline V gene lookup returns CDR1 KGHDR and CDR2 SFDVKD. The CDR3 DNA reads TGTGCCACCAGTGACCGGACAGGGAGTGCGGATACGCAGTATTTT. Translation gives CATSDRTGSADTQYF.

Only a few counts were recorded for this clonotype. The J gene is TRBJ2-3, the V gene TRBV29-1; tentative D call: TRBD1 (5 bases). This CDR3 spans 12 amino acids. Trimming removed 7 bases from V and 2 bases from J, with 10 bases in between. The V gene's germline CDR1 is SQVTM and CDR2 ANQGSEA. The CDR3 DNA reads TGCAGCGCGACAGTACTCACAGATACGCAGTATTTT. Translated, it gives CSATVLTDTQYF.

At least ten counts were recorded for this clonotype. The CDR3 loop reads CSARDLAGAYNEQFF. CDR3 DNA: TGCAGTGCTAGAGATTTAGCGGGGGCCTACAATGAGCAGTTCTTC. This rearrangement joins TRBV20-1 to TRBJ2-1; 9 bases map to TRBD2. V gave up 0 bases and J gave up 2 bases; unmatched junction bases: 2. CDR3 length: 15 amino acids. Germline V CDR1 and CDR2: DFQATT, SNEGSKA (reference sequence).

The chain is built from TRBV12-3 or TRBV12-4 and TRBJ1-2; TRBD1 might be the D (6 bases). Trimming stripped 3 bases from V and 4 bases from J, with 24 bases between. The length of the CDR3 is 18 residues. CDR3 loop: CASSLWGRSQEEGYGYTF. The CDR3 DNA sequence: TGTGCCAGCAGTTTGTGGGGGCGGTCTCAGGAGGAGGGCTATGGCTACACCTTC.

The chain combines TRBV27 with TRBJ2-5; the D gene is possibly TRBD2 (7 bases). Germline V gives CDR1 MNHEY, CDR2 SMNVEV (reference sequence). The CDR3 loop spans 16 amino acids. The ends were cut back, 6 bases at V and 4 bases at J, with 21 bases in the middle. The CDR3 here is CASRMVGGRPSETQYF. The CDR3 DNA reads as TGTGCCAGCAGAATGGTGGGGGGGCGACCTTCAGAGACCCAGTACTTC.

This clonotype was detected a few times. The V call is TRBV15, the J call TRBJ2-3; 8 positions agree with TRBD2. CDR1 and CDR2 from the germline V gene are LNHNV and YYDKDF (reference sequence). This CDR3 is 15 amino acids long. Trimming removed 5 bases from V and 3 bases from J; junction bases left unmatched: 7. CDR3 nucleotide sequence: TGTGCCACCAGCCTCCCCGGCGGGGGGACAGATACGCAGTATTTT. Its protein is CATSLPGGGTDTQYF.

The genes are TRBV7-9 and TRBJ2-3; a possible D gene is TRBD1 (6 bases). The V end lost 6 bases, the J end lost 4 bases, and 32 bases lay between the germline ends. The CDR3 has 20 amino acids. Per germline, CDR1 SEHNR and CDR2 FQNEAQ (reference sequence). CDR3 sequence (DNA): TGTGCCAGCAGTTACCCAGTATCTTCCCCGACAGGCCTCGGGCCAGATACGCAGTATTTT. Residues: CASSYPVSSPTGLGPDTQYF.

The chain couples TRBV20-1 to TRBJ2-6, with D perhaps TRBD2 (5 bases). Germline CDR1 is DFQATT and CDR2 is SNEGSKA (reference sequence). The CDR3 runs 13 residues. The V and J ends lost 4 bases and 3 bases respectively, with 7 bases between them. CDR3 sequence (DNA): TGCAGTGCTATAGCGTTTGGGGCCAACGTCCTGACTTTC. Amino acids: CSAIAFGANVLTF.

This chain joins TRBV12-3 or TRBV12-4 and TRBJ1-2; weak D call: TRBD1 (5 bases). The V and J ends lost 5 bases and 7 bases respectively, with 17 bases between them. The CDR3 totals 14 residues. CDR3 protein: CASSRQNAHFGYTF. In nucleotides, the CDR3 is TGTGCCAGCAGTAGACAGAATGCTCACTTTGGCTACACCTTC.

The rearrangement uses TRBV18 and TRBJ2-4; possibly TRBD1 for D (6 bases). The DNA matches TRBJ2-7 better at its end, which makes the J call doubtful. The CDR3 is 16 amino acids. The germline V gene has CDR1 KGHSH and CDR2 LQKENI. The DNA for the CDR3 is TGTGCCAGCTCACCACCTATGACAGGCCCTTCGGGCGAGCAGTACTTC. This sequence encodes CASSPPMTGPSGEQYF.